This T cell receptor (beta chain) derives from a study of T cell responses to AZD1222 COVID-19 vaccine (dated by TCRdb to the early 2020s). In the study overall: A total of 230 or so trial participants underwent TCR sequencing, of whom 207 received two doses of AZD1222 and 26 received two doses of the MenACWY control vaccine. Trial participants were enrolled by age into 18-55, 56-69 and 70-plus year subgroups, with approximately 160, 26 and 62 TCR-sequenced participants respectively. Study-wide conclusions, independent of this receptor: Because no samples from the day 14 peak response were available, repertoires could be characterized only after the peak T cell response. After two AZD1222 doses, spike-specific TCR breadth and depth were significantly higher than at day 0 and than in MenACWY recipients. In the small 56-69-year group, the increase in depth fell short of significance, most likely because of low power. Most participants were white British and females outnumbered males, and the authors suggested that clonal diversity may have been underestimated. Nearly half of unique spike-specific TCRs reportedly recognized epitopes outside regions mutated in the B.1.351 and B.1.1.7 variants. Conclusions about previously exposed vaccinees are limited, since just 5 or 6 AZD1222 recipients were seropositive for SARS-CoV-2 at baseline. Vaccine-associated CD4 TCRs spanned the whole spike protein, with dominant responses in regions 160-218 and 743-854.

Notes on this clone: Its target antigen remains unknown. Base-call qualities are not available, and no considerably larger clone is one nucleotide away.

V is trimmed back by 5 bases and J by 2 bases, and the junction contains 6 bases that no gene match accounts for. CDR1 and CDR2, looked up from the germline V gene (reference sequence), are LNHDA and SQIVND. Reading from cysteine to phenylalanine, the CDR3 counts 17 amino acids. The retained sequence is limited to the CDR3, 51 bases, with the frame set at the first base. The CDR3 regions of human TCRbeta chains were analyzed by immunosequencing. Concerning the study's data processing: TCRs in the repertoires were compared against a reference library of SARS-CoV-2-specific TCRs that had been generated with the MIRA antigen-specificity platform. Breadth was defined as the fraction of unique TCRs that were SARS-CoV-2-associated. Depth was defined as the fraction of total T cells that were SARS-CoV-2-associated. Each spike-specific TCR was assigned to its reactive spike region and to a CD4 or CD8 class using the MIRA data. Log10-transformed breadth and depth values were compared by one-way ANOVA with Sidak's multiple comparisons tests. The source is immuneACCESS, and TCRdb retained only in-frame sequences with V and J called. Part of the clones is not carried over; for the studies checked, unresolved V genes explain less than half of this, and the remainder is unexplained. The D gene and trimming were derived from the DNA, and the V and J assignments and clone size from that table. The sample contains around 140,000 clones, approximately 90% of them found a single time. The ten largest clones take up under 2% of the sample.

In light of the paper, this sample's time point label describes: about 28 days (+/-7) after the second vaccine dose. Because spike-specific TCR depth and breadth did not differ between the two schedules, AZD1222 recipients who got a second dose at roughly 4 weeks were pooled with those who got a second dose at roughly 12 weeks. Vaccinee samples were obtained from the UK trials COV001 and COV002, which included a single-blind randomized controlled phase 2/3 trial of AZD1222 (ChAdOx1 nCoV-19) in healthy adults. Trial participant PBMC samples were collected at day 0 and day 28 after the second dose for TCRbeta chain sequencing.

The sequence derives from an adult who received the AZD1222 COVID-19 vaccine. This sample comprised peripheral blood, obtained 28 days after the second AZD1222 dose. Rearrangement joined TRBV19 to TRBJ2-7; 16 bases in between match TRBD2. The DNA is TGTGCCAGTAGTCAGGGACTAGCGGGAGGGTCCCCCTACGAGCAGTACTTC. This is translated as CASSQGLAGGSPYEQYF.